This TCR beta chain is drawn from a study of breast tumors, draining lymph nodes, adjacent tissues. MiXCR, applied by TCRdb to the multiplex PCR reads, yields one record per CDR3 protein. The table shows approximately 130,000 distinct CDR3 sequences, with 20% to 25% occurring only once. This clonotype was detected many times. No antigen is known for it. Study results and limitations: That most tumor T cells come from lymph nodes remained unproven.

The CDR3 runs 13 residues. Per the germline V gene, CDR1 is MNHEY and CDR2 is SVGEGT. The germline V and J ends were trimmed by 10 bases and 10 bases, with 20 bases remaining between them. Axillary draining lymph nodes of breast cancer patients supplied the node samples. Sequenced material: axillary lymph node tissue. The rearrangement links TRBV6-2 or TRBV6-3 to TRBJ2-1; D is unresolved. The sequence came from a female donor with breast cancer. Some clones in this sample may be carry-over from other donors' samples. This CDR3 reads CATNPDGSREQFF. CDR3 in DNA: TGTGCCACCAACCCGGATGGCAGCAGGGAGCAGTTCTTC.